This T cell receptor (beta chain) was recorded in a study of T cell repertoires in cytomegalovirus infection. Via MiXCR, TCRdb re-called the reads, giving one row per CDR3 protein. The table lists 250,000 to 300,000 distinct CDR3 sequences, 20% to 25% of them singletons. This clonotype was observed at least ten times. The antigen is unknown. V gave up 5 bases and J gave up 6 bases, with 11 bases separating them. Germline V lookup: CDR1 SGHVS, CDR2 FNYEAQ. This CDR3 is built from 13 residues. Sequencing was performed on cultured PBMCs, taken from culture after CMV antigen stimulation. J is TRBJ1-5 and V is TRBV7-6; D not resolved. This sequence originates from a human donor in good health (CMV status not recorded). Some clones in this sample may be carry-over from other donors' samples. Written as DNA, the CDR3 is TGTGCCAGCAGCCCCACTCCTGGTCAGCCCCAGCATTTT. Protein: CASSPTPGQPQHF.